This entry lists 28 T cell receptor beta chains sequenced from one sample in a study of spatial heterogeneity in lung cancer. MiXCR, applied by TCRdb to the 5' RACE reads, yields one record per CDR3 protein. The data hold 90,000 to 95,000 distinct CDR3 sequences, with approximately 12% observed a single time. The time point denotes: sample taken at primary tumor resection. Material: PBMCs, obtained at surgery. Source of these receptors: a male donor with early-stage non-small cell lung cancer.

This clonotype was observed a few times. This rearrangement joins TRBV25-1 to TRBJ2-3; 12 bases match TRBD2. The V segment lost 5 bases and the J segment 3 bases; nucleotides outside the gene matches: 3. Germline V CDR1 and CDR2: MGHDK, SYGVNS. This CDR3 comprises 15 residues. The CDR3 loop reads CASSTTSGRTDTQYF. In DNA form, the CDR3 reads TGTGCCAGCAGTACGACTAGCGGGAGAACAGATACGCAGTATTTT.

This chain connects TRBV20-1 to TRBJ2-5; D ambiguous. Trimming pared 3 bases from V and 0 bases from J, leaving 8 bases between. In germline, CDR1 is DFQATT, CDR2 SNEGSKA (reference sequence). The CDR3 contains 13 residues. The CDR3 protein is CSASSAYQETQYF. CDR3 DNA: TGCAGTGCTAGCTCCGCGTACCAAGAGACCCAGTACTTC.

This clonotype was seen more than once but under ten times. This sequence joins TRBV20-1 and TRBJ2-7; 7 nucleotides line up with TRBD2. The CDR3 runs 14 residues. The trim removed 3 bases at V and 4 bases at J, leaving 9 bases unmatched. From germline, CDR1 is DFQATT and CDR2 SNEGSKA (reference sequence). The CDR3 here is CSASGRTSGYEQYF. The CDR3 region has the DNA TGCAGTGCTAGTGGCCGGACTAGTGGGTACGAGCAGTACTTC.

This clonotype has more than one count but fewer than ten. The V call is TRBV19, the J call TRBJ1-4; a weak D match, TRBD1 (5 bases). Germline V CDR1 and CDR2: LNHDA, SQIVND (reference sequence). The V end lost 1 base, the J end lost 5 bases, and 5 bases lay between the germline ends. This CDR3 region has 13 residues. CDR3 sequence (DNA): TGTGCCAGTAGTATAGCAGGGAATGAAAAACTGTTTTTT. Protein sequence: CASSIAGNEKLFF.

This clonotype was detected a few times. This chain connects TRBV24-1 to TRBJ2-2, with 10 nucleotides matching TRBD2. CDR1 and CDR2 (germline): KGHDR, SFDVKD. The CDR3 covers 16 residues. V shed 0 bases and J 5 bases; nucleotides not matched to a gene: 2. The CDR3 spells CATSDLPSGSTGELFF. CDR3 coding DNA: TGTGCCACCAGTGATTTGCCTAGCGGGAGTACCGGGGAGCTGTTTTTT.

This clonotype was counted a few times. The rearrangement joins TRBV18 to TRBJ2-2; no clear D. CDR1 is KGHSH, CDR2 LQKENI, per germline. The CDR3 is made up of 14 amino acids. Trimming removed 0 bases from V and 6 bases from J, with 8 bases in between. The CDR3 nucleotides read TGTGCCAGCTCACCACCACCACGGGCCGGGGAGCTGTTTTTT. The encoded protein is CASSPPPRAGELFF.

A word on this clonotype: Sequence at one end of the junction differs from germline and may be a read error. V is TRBV7-8 and J is TRBJ2-7, with 7 nucleotides matching TRBD2. The CDR3 runs to 15 residues. The germline V gene encodes CDR1 SGHVS and CDR2 FQNEAQ. This CDR3 is CTSSLAGSGQVEQYF. The CDR3 nucleotides are TGTACCAGCAGCTTAGCGGGTAGCGGGCAGGTGGAGCAGTACTTC.

The chain is built from TRBV20-1 and TRBJ2-7, with no clear D. Looked up from germline, CDR1 is DFQATT and CDR2 is SNEGSKA (reference sequence). The CDR3 is 14 residues long. With 0 bases removed from V and 2 bases from J, the gap between germline ends came to 11 bases. DNA for the CDR3: TGCAGTGCTAGAGAAGGGCAGAGACCCTACGAGCAGTACTTC. This encodes CSAREGQRPYEQYF.

The chain couples TRBV5-1 to TRBJ1-5; perhaps TRBD1 as D (6 bases). Trimming stripped 1 base from V and 6 bases from J, with 11 bases between. Germline CDR1 SGHRS, CDR2 YFSETQ. The CDR3 contains 14 residues. The chain's CDR3 is CASSLPGEGQPQHF. DNA for the CDR3: TGCGCCAGCAGCTTGCCAGGGGAGGGTCAGCCCCAGCATTTT.

This clonotype has just a few counts. The V and J genes are TRBV2 and TRBJ2-5; D not resolved. Trimming stripped 5 bases from V and 2 bases from J, with 9 bases between. Germline-derived CDR1 and CDR2 are SNHLY and FYNNEI. The CDR3 totals 13 residues. The CDR3 region is CASSPDLQETQYF. DNA of the CDR3: TGTGCCAGCAGTCCTGACTTACAAGAGACCCAGTACTTC.

The gene calls are TRBV28 and TRBJ2-3; D uncertain. CDR3 size: 10 residues. V was clipped by 8 bases and J by 3 bases, with 3 bases between them. Germline V gene lookup returns CDR1 MDHEN and CDR2 SYDVKM. The CDR3 nucleotides read TGTGCCAGCGGAACAGATACGCAGTATTTT. This encodes CASGTDTQYF.

This clonotype came up many times. The J gene is TRBJ2-7, the V gene TRBV2; D may be TRBD2 (6 bases). Trimming removed 3 bases at V and 1 base at J, with 10 bases between. This CDR3 spans 14 amino acids. The germline CDR1 and CDR2 sequences are SNHLY and FYNNEI. CDR3: CASSDRGLSYEQYF. CDR3 nucleotides: TGTGCCAGCAGTGACCGGGGACTGTCCTACGAGCAGTACTTC. Supplemented by reference TRBV2 and TRBJ2-7, the full variable domain reads EPEVTQTPSHQVTQMGQEVILRCVPISNHLYFYWYRQILGQKVEFLVSFYNNEISEKSEIFDDQFSVERPDGSNFTLKIRSTKLEDSAMYFCASSDRGLSYEQYFGPGTRLTVT.

The chain links TRBV5-6 to TRBJ1-5; unclear D gene. The length of the CDR3 is 17 residues. CDR1 SGHDT and CDR2 YYEEEE come from the germline V gene. V lost 2 bases to trimming and J lost 0 bases, with 15 bases between them. CDR3 sequence reads: CASSFQRSGYSNQPQHF. CDR3 nucleotides: TGTGCCAGCAGCTTTCAACGGTCTGGTTATAGCAATCAGCCCCAGCATTTT.

This clonotype occurred a few times. The chain combines TRBV29-1 with TRBJ2-5, with D uncertain. The length of the CDR3 is 13 residues. Trimming took off 3 bases at V and 4 bases at J, with 12 bases between the two ends. Germline CDR1 reads SQVTM; CDR2 reads ANQGSEA. This CDR3 is CSVESPRRETQYF. In DNA, the CDR3 is TGCAGCGTTGAGAGTCCCCGTAGAGAGACCCAGTACTTC.

This clonotype was counted at least ten times. V and J are TRBV6-6 and TRBJ2-5, with D perhaps TRBD1 (7 bases). Germline CDR1 MNHNY, CDR2 SVGAGI (reference sequence). The CDR3 covers 14 residues. Trimming took off 0 bases at V and 5 bases at J, with 10 bases between the two ends. CDR3 in amino acids: CASSYSTGRETQYF. In nucleotides, the CDR3 is TGTGCCAGCAGTTACTCGACAGGGAGGGAGACCCAGTACTTC.

The chain recombines TRBV20-1 with TRBJ2-2; D may be TRBD2 (6 bases). CDR1 and CDR2 from the germline V gene are DFQATT and SNEGSKA (reference sequence). Between the trimmed V and J ends, which lost 3 bases and 6 bases, there was a span of 20 bases. The CDR3 sequence is 16 residues long. CDR3 sequence: CSARGLQSGMPGELFF. The CDR3 DNA follows: TGCAGTGCTAGGGGACTGCAGTCCGGGATGCCCGGGGAGCTGTTTTTT.

As regards this clonotype: At one end, the junction sequence differs from germline, possibly due to a read error. This chain links TRBV5-4 with TRBJ2-5; 9 nucleotides line up with TRBD2. From germline, CDR1 is SGHNT and CDR2 YYREEE (reference sequence). The CDR3 covers 14 residues. CDR3 nucleotides: TGTGCCAGCGGCTTGGAACTAGCGGGAGAGACCCAGTACTTC. It specifies CASGLELAGETQYF.

The rearrangement uses TRBV24-1 and TRBJ2-3; D unresolved. Germline CDR1 reads KGHDR; CDR2 reads SFDVKD. There are 12 residues in the CDR3. Trimming pared 1 base from V and 7 bases from J, leaving 5 bases between. CDR3 in DNA: TGTGCCACCAGTGATTTCGCAAATACGCAGTATTTT. Translated, it gives CATSDFANTQYF.

V gene TRBV5-8 combines with J gene TRBJ2-7, with D hard to call. Looked up from germline, CDR1 is SGHTS and CDR2 is YDEGEE. This CDR3 spans 13 amino acids. The V end lost 1 base, the J end lost 3 bases, and 8 bases lay between the germline ends. CDR3 region: CASSLNQIYEQYF. The CDR3 region has the DNA TGTGCCAGCAGCTTGAATCAAATCTACGAGCAGTACTTC.

This clonotype was counted only a few times. CDR3 amino acids: CASSVNRDRTIYEQYF. CDR3 sequence (DNA): TGTGCCAGCAGCGTGAACCGGGACAGAACAATCTACGAGCAGTACTTC. The chain joins TRBV11-1 to TRBJ2-7, with 7 positions matching TRBD1. Germline trimming cut 5 bases from V and 3 bases from J; bases unmatched to any gene: 13. Germline-derived CDR1 and CDR2 are SGHAT and FQDESV (reference sequence). CDR3 length: 16 amino acids.

The table lists this clonotype with a few counts. The chain employs TRBV5-1 and TRBJ2-7; either TRBD1 or TRBD2 may supply D (5 bases each). V gave up 2 bases and J gave up 7 bases, with 16 bases separating them. CDR3 length: 14 residues. The germline CDR1 and CDR2 sequences are SGHRS and YFSETQ. Written as DNA, the CDR3 is TGCGCCAGCAGCTTCCGGGACGGGGAGAAGGAGCAGTACTTC. This encodes CASSFRDGEKEQYF.

With regard to this clonotype: This clone may be a read error of a much larger clone one base away. The chain couples TRBV15 to TRBJ2-7; the match to TRBD2 covers 9 bases. CDR1 is LNHNV, CDR2 YYDKDF, per germline (reference sequence). The CDR3 spans 15 residues. CDR3: CTTRPIAGDSYEQYF. The DNA for the CDR3 is TGTACCACCCGACCGATAGCGGGAGACTCCTACGAGCAGTACTTC.

In this sample, this clonotype turned up a few times. J is TRBJ1-1 and V is TRBV18, with D hard to call. V lost 2 bases and J lost 6, with 16 bases in between. CDR1 and CDR2 (germline): KGHSH, LQKENI. This CDR3 is 15 amino acids long. The CDR3 bases are TGTGCCAGCTCACCATTGTTAGGGATGGACTCTGAAGCTTTCTTT. Translation gives CASSPLLGMDSEAFF.

This clonotype was recorded at least ten times. V is TRBV5-4 and J is TRBJ2-5, with 11 bases lining up with TRBD2. The CDR3 length is 18 residues. V lost 0 bases and J lost 5; bases outside the gene matches: 12. Germline values: CDR1 SGHNT, CDR2 YYREEE (reference sequence). This CDR3 is CASSLDTRPRLAGETQYF. DNA of the CDR3: TGTGCCAGCAGCTTGGACACCCGCCCGAGACTAGCGGGGGAGACCCAGTACTTC.

This clonotype appeared a few times. The chain carries TRBV27 and TRBJ2-7; perhaps TRBD2 as D (7 bases). The CDR3 totals 15 residues. Germline CDR1 reads MNHEY; CDR2 reads SMNVEV (reference sequence). V was cut by 2 bases and J by 5 bases, with 16 bases left in between. In DNA, the CDR3 is TGTGCCAGCAGTTTAAGGGAGGGGGAGAACAACGAGCAGTACTTC. Protein sequence: CASSLREGENNEQYF.

This clonotype was picked up a small number of times. CDR3 region: CAIRRDIQETQYF. DNA of the CDR3: TGTGCCATCAGAAGAGACATCCAAGAGACCCAGTACTTC. This chain uses TRBV10-3 with TRBJ2-5; no definite D call. Trimming cost V 6 bases and J 1 base, with 9 bases left between them. The germline V gene has CDR1 ENHRY and CDR2 SYGVKD. This CDR3 contains 13 residues.

This clonotype showed up just a few times. The chain uses TRBV25-1 and TRBJ1-1, with TRBD1 as a possible D gene (6 bases). From germline, CDR1 is MGHDK and CDR2 SYGVNS. The CDR3 totals 15 residues. V shed 1 base and J shed 4 bases, with 13 bases lying between them. The CDR3 protein is CASSESSGAGTEAFF. In DNA, the CDR3 is TGTGCCAGCAGTGAATCATCAGGGGCCGGCACTGAAGCTTTCTTT.

This clonotype has just a few counts. The V call is TRBV10-3, the J call TRBJ1-5; D remains unclear. V was clipped by 4 bases and J by 6 bases, with 13 bases between them. The CDR3 covers 14 residues. Germline CDR1 and CDR2: ENHRY and SYGVKD. The CDR3 loop reads CAISVMPASQPQHF. CDR3 DNA sequence: TGTGCCATCAGTGTGATGCCAGCCAGTCAGCCCCAGCATTTT.